The 9 T cell receptor beta chains listed next were all sequenced from one sample in a study of blood T cell repertoires in COVID-19. Produced via immunoSEQ multiplex PCR; TCRdb's table is partial and in-frame only. Counted here are about 80,000 clones, 65% to 90% occurring once; the ten biggest clones make up 8.5% to 10%. What was sequenced was peripheral blood. These receptors all come from a man aged 50 to 60 with COVID-19, enrolled during active disease.

The gene calls are TRBV3-1 (or the pseudogene TRBV3-2) and TRBJ2-1, with 7 bases identical to TRBD2. V lost 0 bases, J lost 8 bases, and 13 bases stayed unmatched. This CDR3 region has 17 residues. Per germline, CDR1 LGHDT and CDR2 YNNKEL (reference sequence). CDR3: CASSQDLEGGSGDEQFF. Here the CDR3 DNA reads TGTGCCAGCAGCCAAGATCTTGAGGGAGGGTCGGGCGATGAGCAGTTCTTC.

The CDR3 coding sequence is TGTGCCAGCAGCAAACTTAGCGGGAGAGGTGAGACCCAGTACTTC. Protein sequence: CASSKLSGRGETQYF. The rearrangement links TRBV21-1 to TRBJ2-5; TRBD2 is taken as the D call from the table, unchecked against the DNA. TRBV21-1 is flagged as a pseudogene. The CDR3 is made up of 15 amino acids.

V gene TRBV19 combines with J gene TRBJ1-5; TRBD1 might be the D (6 bases). Trimming took 4 bases from V and 8 from J, leaving 15 bases between them. This CDR3 has 14 residues. Per the germline V gene, CDR1 is LNHDA and CDR2 is SQIVND (reference sequence). The CDR3 reads CASSTDSLGKPQHF. In nucleotides, the CDR3 is TGTGCCAGTAGTACGGACAGCCTGGGTAAGCCCCAGCATTTT.

V is TRBV27 and J is TRBJ1-5; TRBD1 might be the D (6 bases). V lost 4 bases to trimming and J lost 3 bases, with 10 bases between them. Germline assignment: CDR1 MNHEY and CDR2 SMNVEV (reference sequence). The CDR3 is 14 amino acids. The CDR3 loop is CASSSRQDNQPQHF. CDR3 nucleotide sequence: TGTGCCAGCAGTTCAAGACAGGACAATCAGCCCCAGCATTTT.

The rearrangement uses TRBV2 and TRBJ1-5, with D tentatively TRBD1 (5 bases). The CDR3 has 13 residues. V was trimmed by 6 bases and J by 2 bases, leaving 8 bases between them. From germline, CDR1 is SNHLY and CDR2 FYNNEI. The CDR3 nucleotides read TGTGCCAGCAGCGGGGGGGGCAATCAGCCCCAGCATTTT. Protein: CASSGGGNQPQHF.

The chain employs TRBV11-2 and TRBJ2-3, with 10 bases lining up with TRBD2. V lost 4 bases to trimming and J lost 5 bases; unmatched junction nucleotides: 3. CDR1 and CDR2 (germline): SGHAT, FQNNGV. This CDR3 region has 14 residues. Written as DNA, the CDR3 is TGTGCCAGCAGCTCCACTAGCGGGAAAGATACGCAGTATTTT. Its translation: CASSSTSGKDTQYF.

This chain links TRBV27 with TRBJ2-3, with TRBD1 matching 8 bases. This CDR3 has 16 residues. Per germline, CDR1 MNHEY and CDR2 SMNVEV (reference sequence). The trim removed 2 bases at V and 2 bases at J, leaving 6 bases unmatched. The CDR3 coding sequence is TGTGCCAGCAGTTTAGTGGGACAGGTTATCACAGATACGCAGTATTTT. Its translation: CASSLVGQVITDTQYF.

Comments on this clone: Sequence at one end of the junction differs from germline and may be a read error. This sequence joins TRBV19 and TRBJ2-1, with TRBD1 matching 10 bases. This CDR3 has 11 residues. Looked up from germline, CDR1 is LNHDA and CDR2 is SQIVND (reference sequence). CDR3 sequence: CASNRDRGWVF. Here the CDR3 DNA reads TGTGCCAGTAACCGGGACAGGGGCTGGGTCTTC.

There are a few counts of this clone. V gene TRBV24-1 combines with J gene TRBJ1-5; 8 positions agree with TRBD1. CDR3 size: 15 residues. V trimming: 9 bases; J trimming: 1 base; junction bases outside the gene matches: 7. Germline CDR1 reads KGHDR; CDR2 reads SFDVKD. The CDR3 loop is CATAGGAESNQPQHF. The CDR3 DNA reads as TGTGCCACCGCAGGGGGCGCAGAAAGCAATCAGCCCCAGCATTTT.